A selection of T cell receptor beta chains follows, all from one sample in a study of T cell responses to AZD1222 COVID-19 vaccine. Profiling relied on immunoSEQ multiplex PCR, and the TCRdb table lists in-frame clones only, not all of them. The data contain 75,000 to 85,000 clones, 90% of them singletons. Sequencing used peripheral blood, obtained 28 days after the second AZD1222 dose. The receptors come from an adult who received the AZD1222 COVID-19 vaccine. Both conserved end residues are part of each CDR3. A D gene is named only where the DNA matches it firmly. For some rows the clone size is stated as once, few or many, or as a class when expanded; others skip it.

DNA: TGTGCCAGCAGTTACTCGACTGGGACAGGGGTTCCCTATAGCAATCAGCCCCAGCATTTT; CDR3: CASSYSTGTGVPYSNQPQHF; J: TRBJ1-5; D: TRBD1; V: TRBV6-2/TRBV6-3; size: once
DNA: TGTGCCAGCAGCTTGGATGTAACCTCCTACAATGAGCAGTTCTTC; CDR3: CASSLDVTSYNEQFF; J: TRBJ2-1; D: NA; V: TRBV5-4; size: NA
DNA: TGCGCCAGCAGTCAATCGAGGGGGGGCAAGGAAAACACTGAAGCTTTCTTT; CDR3: CASSQSRGGKENTEAFF; J: TRBJ1-1; D: NA; V: TRBV23-1; size: NA
DNA: TGTGCCAGCAGTTCGCCCCCTGACAGGGGTGCTTTCTTT; CDR3: CASSSPPDRGAFF; J: TRBJ1-1; D: TRBD1; V: TRBV27; size: NA
DNA: TGTGCCATCACGGACAGGGATGGAAACACCATATATTTT; CDR3: CAITDRDGNTIYF; J: TRBJ1-3; D: TRBD1; V: TRBV10-3; size: NA
DNA: TGCGCCAGCAGCTTGAGTGGCACCACTGAAGCTTTCTTT; CDR3: CASSLSGTTEAFF; J: TRBJ1-1; D: NA; V: TRBV5-1; size: NA
DNA: TGTGCCAGCAAGACCCCTAGACAGCGCCCCTTCTCTGGGGCCAACGTCCTGACTTTC; CDR3: CASKTPRQRPFSGANVLTF; J: TRBJ2-6; D: NA; V: TRBV7-8; size: NA
DNA: TGTGCCAGCAGCGTAAGGGGAGGCATCGACGAGCAGTACTTC; CDR3: CASSVRGGIDEQYF; J: TRBJ2-7; D: NA; V: TRBV9; size: NA
DNA: TGTGCCAGCAGCTACCGCCGGAGCGCCGCCTACGAGCAGTACTTC; CDR3: CASSYRRSAAYEQYF; J: TRBJ2-7; D: NA; V: TRBV11-2; size: NA
DNA: TGTGCCTGGAGGGGGAATGAAAAACTGTTTTTT; CDR3: CAWRGNEKLFF; J: TRBJ1-4; D: NA; V: TRBV30; size: NA
DNA: TGTGCCAGCAGTTCAACTTCTCGGGAGCAGTACTTC; CDR3: CASSSTSREQYF; J: TRBJ2-7; D: NA; V: TRBV28; size: NA
DNA: TGTGCCAGCAACCGGGGCAGAAGCCTCATGAACACTGAAGCTTTCTTT; CDR3: CASNRGRSLMNTEAFF; J: TRBJ1-1; D: NA; V: TRBV19; size: NA
DNA: TGTGCCAGCTCACCACAGGTGAATCAGCCCCAGCATTTT; CDR3: CASSPQVNQPQHF; J: TRBJ1-5; D: NA; V: TRBV18; size: NA